This T cell receptor (beta chain) originates from a study of identical twins. It was template switching that added a universal primer site, and there were unique molecular identifiers on the cDNA. TCRdb recomputed calls from the 5' RACE reads with MiXCR, one row per CDR3 protein. The sample has 600,000 to 850,000 distinct CDR3 sequences; 15% to 20% are singletons. This clonotype has just a few counts. Its target is unknown. With no exceptions, donors were healthy Caucasians. Study conclusions and caveats: Partial confounding of zero-insertion analyses by invariant MAIT and iNKT cells was possible. Out-of-frame alpha sequences shared by twins showed excess low generation probability.

V gave up 9 bases and J gave up 3 bases; unmatched junction bases: 7. The CDR3 consists of 14 residues. Germline assignment: CDR1 MNHNS and CDR2 SASEGT. Another study also made use of these data, one on T cells expressing NK-cell markers.

The TCR originated in a woman aged 18 to 35 in good health. Sequencing used PBMCs. V usage is TRBV6-1 and J usage is TRBJ2-3; 9 bases line up with TRBD1. The CDR3 coding sequence is TGTGCCAGTTCAAACAGGGGGCTGACAGATACGCAGTATTTT. This sequence encodes CASSNRGLTDTQYF.